The text below deals with one T cell receptor beta chain. Its cognate antigen is unknown. Other nucleotide sequences in the sample specify the same CDR3. This sample was included in a study of graft-versus-host responses after intestinal transplantation. The CDR3 contains 14 residues. The V gene end was trimmed by 5 bases and the J gene end by 2 bases; junction bases not matched to a gene: 6. Germline lookup yields CDR1 SGHVS and CDR2 FQNEAQ. Libraries were prepared by immunoSEQ multiplex PCR; TCRdb keeps only in-frame clonotypes and omits some of them. This repertoire shows about 81,000 clones, roughly nine tenths found once; its top ten account for roughly 0.37%.

The clonotype originates from a human donor who received an intestinal transplant. J is TRBJ2-7 and V is TRBV7-8, with 7 bases aligning to TRBD1. Material: unstimulated CD4+ T cells sorted from spleen or lymph node cells, obtained before intestinal transplant. For the CDR3, the DNA is TGTGCCAGCAGCCACAGGGGCCCTACCTACGAGCAGTACTTC. It specifies CASSHRGPTYEQYF.